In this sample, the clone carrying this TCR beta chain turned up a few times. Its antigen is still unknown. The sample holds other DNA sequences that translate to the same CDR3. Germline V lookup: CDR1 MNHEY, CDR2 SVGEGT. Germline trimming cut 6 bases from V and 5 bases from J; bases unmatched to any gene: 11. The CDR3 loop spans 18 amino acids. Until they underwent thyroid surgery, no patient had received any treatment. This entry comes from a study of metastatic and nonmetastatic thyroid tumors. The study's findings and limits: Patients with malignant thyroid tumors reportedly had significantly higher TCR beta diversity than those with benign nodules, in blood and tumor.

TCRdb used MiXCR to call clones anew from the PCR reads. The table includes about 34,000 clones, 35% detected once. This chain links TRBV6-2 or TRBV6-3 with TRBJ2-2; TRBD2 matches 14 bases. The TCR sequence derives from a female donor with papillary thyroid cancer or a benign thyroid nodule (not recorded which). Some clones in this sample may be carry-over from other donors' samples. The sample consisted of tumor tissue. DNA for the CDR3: TGTGCCAGCAGCTACGTGGGACTAGCGGGAGTACGAACCGGGGAGCTGTTTTTT. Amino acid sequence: CASSYVGLAGVRTGELFF.